The following is a TCR beta chain sequence with its context. Its binding antigen is unknown. CDR1 is given as MNHEY and CDR2 as SVGAGI, both from the germline V gene. The CDR3 measures 14 amino acids from cysteine to phenylalanine. A DNA sequence was not provided. From each donor, an approximately 2.5 ml peripheral blood sample was drawn into PAXgene tubes and stored at -80 degrees C. Total RNA was isolated from whole blood with the PAXgene blood miRNA kit on an automated QIAcube, without T cell sorting. Deep TCRalpha and TCRbeta repertoire profiling with unique molecular barcoding was performed on peripheral blood of monozygotic twin pairs concordant or discordant for inflammatory bowel disease. Smoking habits were recorded for all twin pairs, and individuals were classified as current, former or never smokers. The record originates from a study of monozygotic twins with inflammatory bowel disease (dated by TCRdb to between 2019 and 2020). Broadly, across the study: A total of roughly 28 monozygotic twin pairs were included in the full study, comprising nine German pairs (four IBD-concordant, five IBD-discordant) and 19 IBD-discordant Danish pairs. The search for disease-associated traits relied mainly on comparing IBD patients with their genetically identical healthy co-twins within discordant pairs. Each individual had, on average, about 151 000 unique TCRalpha sequences and 181 000 unique TCRbeta sequences available for analysis. The investigation overall reported the following: Compared with healthy twins, IBD patients shared fewer clonotypes with other individuals, and the difference was most pronounced in patients with signs of disease activity. The analysis was unable to tell apart different T cell subtypes. No difference in repertoire similarity was observed between concordant and discordant twins, possibly owing to limited statistical power. IBD patients had lower TCRbeta repertoire diversity, measured by the inverse Simpson index, than their healthy co-twins. Background noise and inter-individual variability may have been introduced into the repertoires by the differing immunosuppressive treatments among patients. No single strong signal or clonotype linked to IBD turned up in the results, so the idea that one exists was not supported.

Receptor amplification or capture employed 5' RACE. Each TCR library was prepared from about 3,300 ng of total RNA. For each sample, cDNA was synthesized in eight separate reactions using SMARTScribe reverse transcriptase. Unique molecular identifiers containing a 6-nucleotide sample barcode were introduced through template switching during cDNA synthesis. Two nested PCRs of around 15 and 10 cycles amplified the TCRalpha and TCRbeta cDNA, and bead purification followed each PCR. Before amplification, the cDNA was both treated with uracil DNA-glycosylase and purified with the QIAquick PCR purification kit. The second PCR added Illumina TruSeq-compatible adapters along with sample-specific barcodes. TapeStation and Qubit were used to check library quality and concentration, and roughly 5.5 ng of each library was pooled. Sequencing of pooled libraries was carried out on an Illumina HiSeq2500 single-index Rapid Run using 2 x 100 bp reads and custom sequencing primers. The authors' pipeline ran thus. MiGEC version 1.2.6 was used for UMI-based consensus assembly, which corrected PCR and sequencing errors. MiXCR version 2.1.1 was used for V(D)J alignment, clonotype assembly and CDR3 extraction. Normalisation of gene usage, clonotype sharing and MAIT/NKT TCR abundance was achieved by analysing the top 1000, 10 000 and 20 000 clonotypes per sample. Diversity was computed as the inverse Simpson index with the vegan R package after downsampling to 27 000 UMIs. Statistical testing used paired Mann-Whitney U tests on the discordant twin pairs and applied Benjamini-Hochberg correction for multiple testing. The reads went through TCRdb reprocessing, and each CDR3 protein sequence gets one entry with no DNA. It is TCRdb's table, rather than the study itself, that gives the V and J calls and clone size. This sample's table has entries for about 380,000 distinct CDR3 sequences. 2.6% of the sample belongs to the ten largest clones.

Sequencing was done on a sample of blood. The chain was built from TRBV6-5 and TRBJ2-7; the D call from TCRdb, TRBD1, cannot be confirmed without DNA. The sequence was obtained from a human donor with ulcerative colitis or Crohn's disease, or a healthy co-twin of an affected twin (not recorded which). This receptor carries the CDR3 CASSFPGQGGVQYF.